What follows is one T cell receptor beta chain and its context. The source of the sample is a study of identical twins. TCRdb reprocessed the 5' RACE reads with MiXCR, giving one entry per CDR3 protein. Among 520,000 or so distinct CDR3 sequences, 22% were seen once, and the ten largest hold about 0.93%. These sequences were also reported in another study, on T cells expressing NK-cell markers. From that paper: Obtained from sorted CD3+CD56+NKG2C+, CD3+CD56+NKG2C- and CD3+CD56-NKG2C+ T cells were the TCR beta repertoires.

The source is a woman in her late teens or twenties in good health. Sequenced material: CD4+ T cells sorted from blood.

CDR3 sequence: CSALDRGHEKLFF. In DNA, the CDR3 is TGCAGTGCACTGGACAGGGGGCATGAAAAACTGTTTTTT. This chain uses TRBV20-1 with TRBJ1-4; TRBD1 matches at 11 bases. J was trimmed by 6 bases and V by 6 bases; bases with no gene match: 3. Germline V lookup: CDR1 DFQATT, CDR2 SNEGSKA (reference sequence). This CDR3 has 13 residues.